This record looks at one T cell receptor beta chain sequence and its context. Clones were sequenced by immunoSEQ multiplex PCR, and TCRdb holds only the in-frame ones, with some missing. The sample gives 120,000 to 150,000 clones, around nine tenths of which show up once; over 4% is in the top ten. This entry is derived from a study of control samples from healthy donors and cancer patients. The germline gives CDR1 SGHDT, CDR2 YYEEEE. CDR3 size: 14 residues. The germline V and J ends were trimmed by 5 bases and 2 bases, with 13 bases remaining between them. Sequencing input: blood. The rearrangement joins TRBV5-6 to TRBJ1-2, with TRBD1 as a possible D gene (5 bases). This clonotype was obtained from a young man in good health. The CDR3 protein is CASSPDSENYGYTF. The CDR3 DNA is TGTGCCAGCAGTCCTGACAGCGAAAACTATGGCTACACCTTC.